The clone carrying this T cell receptor (beta chain) was recorded only once. The sample belongs to a study of blood T cells in healthy people across ages. V was trimmed by 4 bases and J by 0 bases, leaving 17 bases between them. The germline CDR1 and CDR2 sequences are SGHRS and YFSETQ. This CDR3 contains 17 residues. Primers used in a second PCR of roughly 6 to 12 cycles were a sample-barcoded 5' primer and a J-beta primer mix. MiXCR, applied by TCRdb to the 5' RACE reads, yields one record per CDR3 protein. The data contain over 950,000 distinct CDR3 sequences, roughly two fifths of them singletons.

This clonotype was sampled from a man between 18 and 29 years old in good health. Sample: blood. The J gene is TRBJ2-1, the V gene TRBV5-1; D may be TRBD1 (6 bases). This chain's CDR3 is CASSRNSDRSSYNEQFF. In DNA form, the CDR3 reads TGCGCCAGCAGCCGGAACTCTGACAGGAGCTCCTACAATGAGCAGTTCTTC.